This is a list of T cell receptor beta chains from one sample in a study of human T cells and chemical hapten exposure. Each CDR3 protein is one row after TCRdb ran MiXCR on the RACE reads. The repertoire consists of about 350,000 distinct CDR3 sequences, with about 5% occurring once and the leading ten covering around 8.8%. The starting material was whole blood, obtained in connection with sensitization to the hapten diphenylcyclopropenone (DPC). These receptor sequences come from a woman younger than 35 with alopecia areata. Some clones in this sample may be carry-over from other donors' samples. Both conserved end residues are part of each CDR3. Each record gives: D gene, CDR3 length, V gene, J gene, clone size, CDR3 protein, CDR3 DNA. D genes are given only for firm matches. Clone size, where shown, is once, few, many, or a class for clones that have expanded.

D: TRBD1
length: 15
V: TRBV13
J: TRBJ1-2
size: many
CDR3: CASSRDRETNYGYTF
DNA: TGTGCCAGCAGCCGCGACAGGGAGACTAACTATGGCTACACCTTC

D: TRBD1
length: 18
V: TRBV6-1
J: TRBJ2-3
size: few
CDR3: CASSEARTGFYGTDTQYF
DNA: TGTGCCAGCAGTGAAGCACGGACAGGGTTTTACGGCACAGATACGCAGTATTTT

D: -
length: 15
V: TRBV7-9
J: TRBJ1-1
size: many
CDR3: CASSKGDQRNTEAFF
DNA: TGTGCCAGCAGCAAGGGAGACCAAAGGAACACTGAAGCTTTCTTT

D: -
length: 11
V: TRBV7-2
J: TRBJ2-5
size: -
CDR3: CASDIGETQYF
DNA: TGTGCCAGCGACATAGGAGAGACCCAGTACTTC

D: -
length: 13
V: TRBV3-1
J: TRBJ2-5
size: -
CDR3: CASSPQSRETQYF
DNA: TGTGCCAGCAGCCCCCAAAGCCGAGAGACCCAGTACTTC

D: -
length: 13
V: TRBV12-3/TRBV12-4
J: TRBJ2-7
size: many
CDR3: CASSLSGGDEQYF
DNA: TGTGCCAGCAGTTTATCTGGAGGGGACGAGCAGTACTTC

D: TRBD1
length: 15
V: TRBV6-5
J: TRBJ1-5
size: many
CDR3: CASSKDRGASQPQHF
DNA: TGTGCCAGCAGCAAGGACAGGGGTGCGAGTCAGCCCCAGCATTTT

D: -
length: 16
V: TRBV4-3
J: TRBJ2-4
size: once
CDR3: CASSKVGGGAFAIQYF
DNA: TGCGCCAGCAGCAAAGTTGGAGGGGGGGCCTTTGCCATTCAGTACTTC

D: -
length: 14
V: TRBV5-6
J: TRBJ1-4
size: -
CDR3: CASSRRGHDEKLFF
DNA: TGTGCCAGCAGCCGAAGAGGACATGATGAAAAACTGTTTTTT

D: -
length: 15
V: TRBV3-1
J: TRBJ2-2
size: few
CDR3: CASRPQGPNTGELFF
DNA: TGTGCCAGCAGACCACAGGGTCCGAACACCGGGGAGCTGTTTTTT

D: TRBD1
length: 16
V: TRBV29-1
J: TRBJ1-5
size: many
CDR3: CSVELGQSGGNQPQHF
DNA: TGCAGCGTTGAACTGGGACAGTCCGGAGGAAATCAGCCCCAGCATTTT

D: -
length: 14
V: TRBV18
J: TRBJ2-5
size: many
CDR3: CASSPFDIQETQYF
DNA: TGTGCCAGCTCACCATTCGACATCCAAGAGACCCAGTACTTC

D: -
length: 15
V: TRBV19
J: TRBJ2-7
size: few
CDR3: CASSPGRDGLYEQYF
DNA: TGTGCCAGTAGTCCCGGCAGGGATGGCCTCTACGAGCAGTACTTC

D: TRBD2
length: 16
V: TRBV27
J: TRBJ2-3
size: many
CDR3: CASRGVAGRSTDTQYF
DNA: TGTGCCAGCAGGGGGGTAGCGGGGAGAAGCACAGATACGCAGTATTTT

D: TRBD1
length: 16
V: TRBV12-3/TRBV12-4
J: TRBJ2-1
size: -
CDR3: CASSIPGTGLSGEQFF
DNA: TGTGCCAGCAGCATTCCCGGGACAGGGTTATCGGGGGAGCAGTTCTTC

D: TRBD2
length: 16
V: TRBV7-2
J: TRBJ2-5
size: -
CDR3: CASSTGPGAGEETQYF
DNA: TGTGCCAGCAGTACTGGCCCGGGAGCGGGGGAAGAGACCCAGTACTTC

D: -
length: 15
V: TRBV4-3
J: TRBJ2-7
size: many
CDR3: CASSQVQGVPGEQYF
DNA: TGCGCCAGCAGCCAAGTGCAGGGAGTCCCGGGGGAGCAGTACTTC

D: TRBD2
length: 16
V: TRBV12-3/TRBV12-4
J: TRBJ2-4
size: -
CDR3: CASSEASGVISGIQYF
DNA: TGTGCCAGCAGTGAAGCTAGCGGGGTGATCTCGGGCATTCAGTACTTC

D: TRBD1
length: 15
V: TRBV7-2
J: TRBJ2-7
size: -
CDR3: CASSPVGTGSYEQYF
DNA: TGTGCCAGCAGCCCAGTCGGGACAGGTAGCTACGAGCAGTACTTC

D: -
length: 18
V: TRBV20-1
J: TRBJ1-3
size: many
CDR3: CSARDPWGWTDSGNTIYF
DNA: TGCAGTGCTAGAGATCCGTGGGGTTGGACGGACTCTGGAAACACCATATATTTT

D: TRBD1
length: 11
V: TRBV20-1
J: TRBJ1-1
size: many
CDR3: CSAFQGAEAFF
DNA: TGCAGTGCTTTTCAGGGGGCTGAAGCTTTCTTT

D: TRBD1
length: 14
V: TRBV6-2/TRBV6-3
J: TRBJ2-7
size: few
CDR3: CASRKTGTGYEQYF
DNA: TGTGCCAGCAGGAAGACAGGGACCGGCTACGAGCAGTACTTC